The 30 T cell receptor beta chains presented below share a single source sample, sequenced in a study of T cells in Graves' hyperthyroidism and ophthalmopathy. Amplification of TCR beta CDR3 regions was performed using RNA transcripts as template. RT-PCR in the first round (using the HTBI primer set) targeted the TCR CDR3. TCRdb used MiXCR to reprocess the multiplex PCR reads, holding one entry per CDR3 protein. The sample lists approximately 590,000 distinct CDR3 sequences, 35% to 55% occurring once. Specimen: peripheral blood or thyroid tissue (not recorded which). The receptors originated from a woman between 18 and 29 years old with Graves' hyperthyroidism.

This clonotype occurred many times. This chain uses TRBV20-1 with TRBJ1-5; no clear D. The germline CDR1 and CDR2 sequences are DFQATT and SNEGSKA (reference sequence). CDR3 length: 13 residues. V was trimmed by 6 bases and J by 7 bases, leaving 16 bases between them. The CDR3 DNA follows: TGCAGTGCCCAACTCGGGGTTGAACAGCCCCAGCATTTT. Its translation: CSAQLGVEQPQHF.

The chain employs TRBV2 and TRBJ1-1, with D hard to call. V lost 5 bases and J lost 3, with 19 bases in between. CDR3 size: 16 residues. The germline gives CDR1 SNHLY, CDR2 FYNNEI. The CDR3 loop reads CASSLRQRVRDTEAFF. The CDR3 DNA is TGTGCCAGCAGTTTAAGGCAGAGGGTGAGAGACACTGAAGCTTTCTTT.

V gene TRBV29-1 combines with J gene TRBJ2-7; TRBD2 might be the D (6 bases). V lost 3 bases, J lost 4 bases, and 13 bases lay in between. From germline, CDR1 is SQVTM and CDR2 ANQGSEA. This CDR3 spans 13 amino acids. The DNA for the CDR3 is TGCAGCGTTGATACCGGGAGAGGGTACGAGCAGTACTTC. Amino acids: CSVDTGRGYEQYF.

The genes are TRBV7-2 and TRBJ1-2, with 9 nucleotides matching TRBD1. CDR3 length: 14 residues. Per the germline V gene, CDR1 is SGHTA and CDR2 is FQGNSA. V shed 5 bases and J 6 bases; nucleotides not matched to a gene: 7. The CDR3 loop is CASSRQGVNDGYTF. CDR3 nucleotides: TGTGCCAGCAGCCGACAGGGGGTAAATGATGGCTACACCTTC.

The chain recombines TRBV7-2 with TRBJ2-7, with 12 bases lining up with TRBD2. Germline V lookup: CDR1 SGHTA, CDR2 FQGNSA. The CDR3 is made up of 16 amino acids. V was clipped by 3 bases and J by 5 bases; unmatched bases: 8. CDR3 in DNA: TGTGCCAGCAGCTTCGTCCCTAGCGGGAGGGCCCACGAGCAGTACTTC. Translation gives CASSFVPSGRAHEQYF. The full variable domain, rest sourced from reference TRBV7-2 and TRBJ2-7, is GAGVSQSPSNKVTEKGKDVELRCDPISGHTALYWYRQSLGQGLEFLIYFQGNSAPDKSGLPSDRFSAERTGGSVSTLTIQRTQQEDSAVYLCASSFVPSGRAHEQYFGPGTRLTVT.

The chain is built from TRBV4-1 and TRBJ2-5; D is perhaps TRBD1 (6 bases). The CDR3 contains 14 residues. Trimming cost V 3 bases and J 4 bases, with 12 bases left between them. Germline-derived CDR1 and CDR2 are MGHRA and YSYEKL. CDR3 loop: CASSHMGAGETQYF. CDR3 DNA: TGCGCCAGCAGCCATATGGGGGCAGGAGAGACCCAGTACTTC.

This clonotype has at least ten counts. CDR3: CSARSETQYF. The CDR3 DNA is TGCAGTGCTAGGTCGGAGACCCAGTACTTC. This chain connects TRBV20-1 to TRBJ2-5; the D is unclear. Germline V gene data show CDR1 as DFQATT and CDR2 as SNEGSKA (reference sequence). This CDR3 comprises 10 residues. Trimming left V 3 bases short and J 5 bases short, with 4 bases between.

This sequence joins TRBV24-1 and TRBJ1-2, with 7 bases identical to TRBD1. V gave up 11 bases and J gave up 8 bases; unmatched junction bases: 7. Germline lookup yields CDR1 KGHDR and CDR2 SFDVKD. This CDR3 has 11 amino acids. In nucleotides, the CDR3 is TGTGCCATCCGGGACAGTCCCGGCTACACCTTC. It translates to CAIRDSPGYTF.

In this sample, this clonotype turned up many times. The gene calls are TRBV7-2 and TRBJ1-5, with D possibly TRBD1 on 6 matching bases. Germline V gene lookup returns CDR1 SGHTA and CDR2 FQGNSA. CDR3 length equals 17 residues. Trimming cost V 4 bases and J 0 bases, with 16 bases left between them. Here the CDR3 reads CASSSTAGHDSNQPQHF. The CDR3 coding sequence is TGTGCCAGCAGCTCGACGGCGGGACATGATAGCAATCAGCCCCAGCATTTT. The whole variable domain, filled in from reference TRBV7-2 and TRBJ1-5, reads GAGVSQSPSNKVTEKGKDVELRCDPISGHTALYWYRQSLGQGLEFLIYFQGNSAPDKSGLPSDRFSAERTGGSVSTLTIQRTQQEDSAVYLCASSSTAGHDSNQPQHFGDGTRLSIL.

The rearrangement uses TRBV7-3 and TRBJ2-7; 7 positions match TRBD1. This CDR3 has 15 residues. CDR1 and CDR2 (germline): SGHTA, FQGTGA. V was pared by 5 bases and J by 4 bases, with 11 bases of the junction left unmatched. The CDR3 spells CASSLGGETQYEQYF. The CDR3 bases are TGTGCCAGCAGCCTAGGGGGCGAGACCCAATACGAGCAGTACTTC.

The chain uses TRBV20-1 and TRBJ1-2; D is possibly TRBD1 (5 bases). This CDR3 has 12 amino acids. The germline V gene encodes CDR1 DFQATT and CDR2 SNEGSKA (reference sequence). Between the trimmed V and J ends, which lost 6 bases and 4 bases, there was a span of 12 bases. The CDR3 loop reads CSARGDVYGYTF. CDR3 nucleotides: TGCAGTGCACGAGGGGATGTCTATGGCTACACCTTC.

In nucleotides, the CDR3 is TGTGCCAGCAGTGCCAGGGGATCGAGTTATGACGAGCAGTACTTC. Protein: CASSARGSSYDEQYF. The chain links TRBV25-1 to TRBJ2-7, with D possibly being TRBD1 (6 bases). The germline V gene encodes CDR1 MGHDK and CDR2 SYGVNS. The CDR3 has 15 residues. Trimming removed 4 bases from V and 5 bases from J, with 18 bases in between.

Only a few counts were recorded for this clonotype. Possible read error: a much larger clone is one base away. The rearrangement joins TRBV7-3 to TRBJ1-1, with 8 bases aligning to TRBD1. The CDR3 sequence is 14 residues long. CDR1 and CDR2 from the germline V gene are SGHTA and FQGTGA. Unmatched junction bases numbered 1, after V lost 4 bases and J lost 0 bases. CDR3 residues: CASSSTGVNTEAFF. DNA for the CDR3: TGTGCCAGCAGCTCGACAGGGGTGAACACTGAAGCTTTCTTT.

To note about this clonotype: A much larger clonotype is one base distant, so this may be a read error. This chain joins TRBV29-1 and TRBJ1-1; TRBD1 agrees at 8 bases. CDR1 and CDR2 (germline): SQVTM, ANQGSEA. The CDR3 has 13 residues. Trimming removed 5 bases from V and 1 base from J; junction bases left unmatched: 3. CDR3 amino acids: CSVLGQANTEAFF. As DNA, the CDR3 is TGCAGCGTTCTGGGACAGGCGAACACTGAAGCTTTCTTT.

The chain employs TRBV20-1 and TRBJ2-7; possibly TRBD1 for D (6 bases). Germline CDR1 reads DFQATT; CDR2 reads SNEGSKA (reference sequence). The CDR3 covers 14 residues. Trimming left V 1 base short and J 2 bases short, with 12 bases between. CDR3 region: CSARVVRGTYEQYF. CDR3 in DNA: TGCAGTGCTAGAGTGGTAAGGGGGACCTACGAGCAGTACTTC.

This clonotype was recorded a few times. The chain recombines TRBV7-2 with TRBJ2-5, with 13 nucleotides matching TRBD2. The CDR3 runs 17 residues. The germline gives CDR1 SGHTA, CDR2 FQGNSA. The V and J ends lost 6 bases and 2 bases, in that order; junction bases with no gene match: 9. In DNA, the CDR3 is TGTGCCAGCAGGCCGAATCGACTAGCGGGAGGTCAAGAGACCCAGTACTTC. Translating it yields CASRPNRLAGGQETQYF.

The CDR3 reads CASSLAPTEAFF. The CDR3 region has the DNA TGTGCCAGCAGCTTAGCCCCCACTGAAGCTTTCTTT. The V call is TRBV5-6, the J call TRBJ1-1; D unclear. CDR3 length: 12 residues. Germline V gives CDR1 SGHDT, CDR2 YYEEEE. Trimming stripped 2 bases from V and 4 bases from J, with 6 bases between.

This clonotype was detected ten times or more. J is TRBJ2-5 and V is TRBV29-1, with TRBD1 identical over 8 bases. The CDR3 is 14 amino acids. Trimming took 5 bases from V and 0 from J; bases not matched to a gene: 5. The germline CDR1 and CDR2 sequences are SQVTM and ANQGSEA. The CDR3 DNA follows: TGCAGCGTTCGGGACAGGTGGAACCAAGAGACCCAGTACTTC. This encodes CSVRDRWNQETQYF.

A word on this clonotype: Mismatch with germline at one junction end may stem from a read error. The chain couples TRBV19 to TRBJ2-5, with D possibly matching TRBD2 (5 bases). Germline V gene sequence: CDR1 LNHDA, CDR2 SQIVND (reference sequence). The CDR3 consists of 13 residues. CDR3: CASSTSRWETQYF. The CDR3 DNA sequence: TGTGCCAGTAGTACCTCCCGTTGGGAGACCCAATACTTC.

This clonotype was seen only a few times. V usage is TRBV19 and J usage is TRBJ2-7; 7 nucleotides align to TRBD2. Germline lookup yields CDR1 LNHDA and CDR2 SQIVND (reference sequence). Trimming cost V 4 bases and J 2 bases; bases outside gene matches: 2. This CDR3 is 13 amino acids long. The CDR3: CASSTGGTYEQYF. CDR3 DNA sequence: TGTGCCAGTAGTACGGGGGGAACCTACGAGCAGTACTTC.

In its sample, this clonotype was seen a few times. This sequence joins TRBV10-3 and TRBJ2-2, with 13 bases lining up with TRBD2. The CDR3 spans 14 residues. With V trimmed by 10 bases and J by 6 bases, 5 bases remained unmatched. Germline CDR1 ENHRY, CDR2 SYGVKD. This CDR3 is CASGLAGESGELFF. The DNA for the CDR3 is TGTGCCAGCGGACTAGCGGGAGAGTCCGGGGAGCTGTTTTTT.

The sample holds many counts of this clonotype. The rearrangement uses TRBV7-6 and TRBJ1-4; 9 bases are shared with TRBD1. The V gene's germline CDR1 is SGHVS and CDR2 FNYEAQ. CDR3 length: 14 amino acids. With 5 bases clipped from V and 7 bases from J, the junction kept 5 bases outside the gene matches. CDR3 bases: TGTGCCAGCAGCGATGACAGGGGGACTGAAAAACTGTTTTTT. Its translation is CASSDDRGTEKLFF. Using reference TRBV7-6 and TRBJ1-4 for the parts outside the CDR3, the full variable domain is GAGVSQSPRYKVTKRGQDVALRCDPISGHVSLYWYRQALGQGPEFLTYFNYEAQQDKSGLPNDRFSAERPEGSISTLTIQRTEQRDSAMYRCASSDDRGTEKLFFGSGTQLSVL.

The chain links TRBV12-3 or TRBV12-4 to TRBJ1-1, with D maybe TRBD1 (5 bases). Trimming left V 1 base short and J 6 bases short, with 12 bases between. There are 14 residues in the CDR3. CDR3 region: CASSLVQGSAEAFF. The CDR3 nucleotides read TGTGCCAGCAGTTTAGTTCAGGGTTCAGCTGAAGCTTTCTTT.

The rearrangement joins TRBV2 to TRBJ1-2, with 9 bases identical to TRBD1. CDR1 SNHLY and CDR2 FYNNEI come from the germline V gene. V dropped 6 bases and J dropped 7; count of bases not matched to a gene: 9. The CDR3 sequence is 14 residues long. The CDR3 here is CASSRPGQGVGYTF. The DNA for the CDR3 is TGTGCCAGCAGCCGACCGGGACAGGGCGTTGGCTACACCTTC.

V is TRBV25-1 and J is TRBJ2-5; D gene ambiguous. Per germline, CDR1 MGHDK and CDR2 SYGVNS. The CDR3 contains 14 residues. V dropped 0 bases and J dropped 5 bases, with 10 bases sitting between them. Here the CDR3 reads CASSEYGLRETQYF. The DNA of the CDR3 is TGTGCCAGCAGTGAATACGGATTACGTGAGACCCAGTACTTC.

The chain employs TRBV2 and TRBJ1-1; 11 positions match TRBD1. V was clipped by 6 bases and J by 5 bases; unmatched bases: 11. The CDR3 is 16 amino acids. Germline loops: CDR1 SNHLY, CDR2 FYNNEI. The DNA of the CDR3 is TGTGCCAGCAGACCAGGACAGGGGGCTGTTTGGACTGAAGCTTTCTTT. As protein: CASRPGQGAVWTEAFF.

This clonotype was counted a single time. The junction differs from germline at one of its ends, possibly a read error. The CDR3 DNA sequence: TGCGCCAGCAGCCAAGTCGGGACAGGGGTTCAGCCCCAGCATTTT. Translated: CASSQVGTGVQPQHF. The chain combines TRBV7-3 with TRBJ1-5; TRBD1 matches 10 bases. Germline CDR1 and CDR2: SGHTA and FQGTGA. The CDR3 consists of 15 residues.

The rearrangement uses TRBV2 and TRBJ1-4; 10 positions match TRBD1. The CDR3 runs 16 residues. Germline V lookup: CDR1 SNHLY, CDR2 FYNNEI. Trimming at V came to 6 bases and at J to 7 bases, leaving 11 bases not matched to a gene. CDR3 in amino acids: CASSRNGGTGAEKLFF. In DNA, the CDR3 is TGTGCCAGCAGCCGGAACGGGGGGACAGGGGCTGAAAAACTGTTTTTT.

This clonotype was observed a few times. It may be a read error: a sequence one base away is much more abundant. CDR3 coding DNA: TGTGCCAGCAGTGCGGGGTCCTATGGCTACACCTTC. This translates into CASSAGSYGYTF. This chain connects TRBV7-3 to TRBJ1-2, with D unresolved. The CDR3 totals 12 residues. Germline-derived CDR1 and CDR2 are SGHTA and FQGTGA. The V end was cut by 6 bases, the J end by 4 bases, with 9 bases between.

This clonotype was detected many times. The rearrangement links TRBV2 to TRBJ1-2; the D is unclear. This CDR3 has 13 amino acids. V was cut by 8 bases and J by 4 bases, with 14 bases left in between. Germline assignment: CDR1 SNHLY and CDR2 FYNNEI. The chain's CDR3 is CASADSTGYGYTF. In nucleotides, the CDR3 is TGTGCCAGCGCTGACTCTACCGGCTATGGCTACACCTTC. Combining the CDR3 with reference TRBV2 and TRBJ1-2 gives the whole variable domain EPEVTQTPSHQVTQMGQEVILRCVPISNHLYFYWYRQILGQKVEFLVSFYNNEISEKSEIFDDQFSVERPDGSNFTLKIRSTKLEDSAMYFCASADSTGYGYTFGSGTRLTVV.